The 5 T cell receptor beta chains listed next were all sequenced from one sample in a study of sequential checkpoint blockade in melanoma. TCRdb's table, derived via immunoSEQ multiplex PCR, lists solely in-frame clones and lacks some. The repertoire holds around 9,800 clones, with roughly 52% as singletons. The treatment was: randomized to nivolumab then ipilimumab (arm A) or the reverse (arm B). The sample consisted of CD8+ T cells sorted from blood (inferred from file names), taken from a patient given nivolumab and ipilimumab in sequence. The receptors here all came from a human donor with melanoma.

This clone was detected a few times. CDR3 residues: CASSPDGDYREQYF. In DNA, the CDR3 is TGTGCCAGCAGCCCCGATGGGGACTACCGCGAGCAGTACTTC. The chain combines TRBV9 with TRBJ2-7, with 7 bases aligning to TRBD2. The V gene's germline CDR1 is SGDLS and CDR2 YYNGEE. V was clipped by 4 bases and J by 6 bases; unmatched bases: 10. The CDR3 has 14 amino acids.

The rearrangement links TRBV6-5 to TRBJ2-7; TRBD2 matches 10 bases. The V segment lost 0 bases and the J segment 7 bases; nucleotides outside the gene matches: 9. Germline values: CDR1 MNHEY, CDR2 SVGAGI. The CDR3 sequence is 16 residues long. The DNA for the CDR3 is TGTGCCAGCAGTTACTCGAGAAGCGGGAGGGCGGGAGAGCAGTACTTC. It encodes CASSYSRSGRAGEQYF.

There are a few counts of this clone. The chain couples TRBV28 to TRBJ2-5; no definite D call. Trimming left V 2 bases short and J 0 bases short, with 10 bases between. The CDR3 runs 15 residues. Germline-derived CDR1 and CDR2 are MDHEN and SYDVKM. In DNA, the CDR3 is TGTGCCAGCAGTTTAGAGGCCAGACACCAAGAGACCCAGTACTTC. It yields the protein CASSLEARHQETQYF.

This clone occurred a few times. The chain is built from TRBV7-9 and TRBJ2-1, with a tentative D call TRBD1 (5 bases). Germline V gene data show CDR1 as SEHNR and CDR2 as FQNEAQ (reference sequence). CDR3 length: 15 amino acids. Trimming took 1 base from V and 5 from J, leaving 12 bases between them. CDR3 region: CASSLGTFKNNEQFF. CDR3 nucleotide sequence: TGTGCCAGCAGCTTAGGGACATTTAAAAACAATGAGCAGTTCTTC.

The chain joins TRBV28 to TRBJ1-1, with D perhaps TRBD1 (6 bases). CDR3 size: 15 residues. The V gene lost 2 bases and the J gene lost 3 bases, with 13 bases spanning the gap. Germline CDR1 and CDR2: MDHEN and SYDVKM. The CDR3 bases are TGTGCCAGCAGTTTACGTCGGACAGCCGACACTGAAGCTTTCTTT. Residues: CASSLRRTADTEAFF.